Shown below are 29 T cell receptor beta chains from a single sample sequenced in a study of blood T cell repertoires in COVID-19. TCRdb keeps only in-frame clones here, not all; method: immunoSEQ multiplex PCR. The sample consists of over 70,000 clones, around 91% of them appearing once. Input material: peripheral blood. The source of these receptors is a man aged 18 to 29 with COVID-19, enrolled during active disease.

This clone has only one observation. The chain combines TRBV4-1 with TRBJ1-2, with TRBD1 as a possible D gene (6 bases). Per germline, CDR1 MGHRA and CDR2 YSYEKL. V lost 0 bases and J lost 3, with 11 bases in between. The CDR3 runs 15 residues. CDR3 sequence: CASSQEGATYYGYTF. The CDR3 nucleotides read TGCGCCAGCAGCCAAGAGGGGGCTACTTACTATGGCTACACCTTC.

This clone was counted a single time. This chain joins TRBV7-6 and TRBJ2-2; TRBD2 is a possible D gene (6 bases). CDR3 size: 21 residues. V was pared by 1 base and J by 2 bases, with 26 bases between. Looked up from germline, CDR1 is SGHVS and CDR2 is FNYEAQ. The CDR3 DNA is TGTGCCAGCAGCTTAGGAGAGAGACCCGGGGTAGCGGAGACCAACACCGGGGAGCTGTTTTTT. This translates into CASSLGERPGVAETNTGELFF.

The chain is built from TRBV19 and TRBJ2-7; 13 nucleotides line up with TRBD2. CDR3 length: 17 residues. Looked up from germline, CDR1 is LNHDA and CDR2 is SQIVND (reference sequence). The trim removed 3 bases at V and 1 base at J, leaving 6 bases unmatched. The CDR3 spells CASSIGLAGVSSYEQYF. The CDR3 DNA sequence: TGTGCCAGTAGTATCGGACTAGCGGGAGTCTCATCCTACGAGCAGTACTTC.

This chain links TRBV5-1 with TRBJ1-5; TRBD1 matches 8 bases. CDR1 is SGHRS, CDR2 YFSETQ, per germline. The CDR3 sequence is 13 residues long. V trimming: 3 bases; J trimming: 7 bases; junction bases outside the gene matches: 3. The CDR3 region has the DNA TGCGCCAGCAGCTCCACAGGGGGGCAGCCCCAGCATTTT. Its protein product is CASSSTGGQPQHF.

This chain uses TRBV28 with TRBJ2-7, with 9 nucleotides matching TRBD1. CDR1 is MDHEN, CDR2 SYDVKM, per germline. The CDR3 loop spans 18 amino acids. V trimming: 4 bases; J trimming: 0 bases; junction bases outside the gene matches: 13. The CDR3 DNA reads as TGTGCCAGCAGTTCGGGGGACAGGGTGTCCCCACCCTCCTACGAGCAGTACTTC. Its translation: CASSSGDRVSPPSYEQYF.

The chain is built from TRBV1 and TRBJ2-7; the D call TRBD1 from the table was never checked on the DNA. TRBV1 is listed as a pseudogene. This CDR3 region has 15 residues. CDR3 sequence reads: CTSSPRTGVCCEQYF. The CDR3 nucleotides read TGCACCAGCAGCCCGAGGACAGGGGTGTGTTGCGAGCAGTACTTC.

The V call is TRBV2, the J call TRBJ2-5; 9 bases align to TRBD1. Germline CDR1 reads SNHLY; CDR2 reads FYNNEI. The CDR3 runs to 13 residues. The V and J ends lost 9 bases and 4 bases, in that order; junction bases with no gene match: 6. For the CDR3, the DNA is TGTGCCAGGCGGGACAGGGTACGAGAGACCCAGTACTTC. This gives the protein CARRDRVRETQYF.

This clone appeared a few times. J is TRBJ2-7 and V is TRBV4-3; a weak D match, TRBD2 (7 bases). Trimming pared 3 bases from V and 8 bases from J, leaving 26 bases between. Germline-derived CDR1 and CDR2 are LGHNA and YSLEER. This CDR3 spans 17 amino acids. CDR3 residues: CASSQAQTGGLTGKQYF. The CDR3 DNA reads TGCGCCAGCAGCCAGGCCCAGACGGGGGGACTTACAGGGAAGCAGTACTTC.

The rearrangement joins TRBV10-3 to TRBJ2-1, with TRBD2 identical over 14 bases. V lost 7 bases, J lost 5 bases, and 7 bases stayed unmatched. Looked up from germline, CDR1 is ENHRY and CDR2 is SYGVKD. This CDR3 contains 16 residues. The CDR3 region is CAINKGLAGEDNEQFF. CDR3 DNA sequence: TGTGCCATCAATAAGGGACTAGCGGGAGAGGACAATGAGCAGTTCTTC.

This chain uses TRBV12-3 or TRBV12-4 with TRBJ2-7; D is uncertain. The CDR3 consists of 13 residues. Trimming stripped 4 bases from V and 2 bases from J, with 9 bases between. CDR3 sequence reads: CASSSGPTYEQYF. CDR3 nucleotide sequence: TGTGCCAGCAGTTCTGGGCCTACCTACGAGCAGTACTTC.

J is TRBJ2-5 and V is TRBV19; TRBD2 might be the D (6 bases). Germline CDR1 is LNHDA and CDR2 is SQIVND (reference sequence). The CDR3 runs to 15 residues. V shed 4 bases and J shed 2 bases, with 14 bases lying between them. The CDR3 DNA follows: TGTGCCAGTAGTACCCGGGTAGCGGTACAAGAGACCCAGTACTTC. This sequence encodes CASSTRVAVQETQYF. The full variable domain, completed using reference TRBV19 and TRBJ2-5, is DGGITQSPKYLFRKEGQNVTLSCEQNLNHDAMYWYRQDPGQGLRLIYYSQIVNDFQKGDIAEGYSVSREKKESFPLTVTSAQKNPTAFYLCASSTRVAVQETQYFGPGTRLLVL.

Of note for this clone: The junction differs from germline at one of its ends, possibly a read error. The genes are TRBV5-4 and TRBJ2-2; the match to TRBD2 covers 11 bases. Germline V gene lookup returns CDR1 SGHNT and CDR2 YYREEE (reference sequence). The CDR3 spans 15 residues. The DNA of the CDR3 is TGTGCCTGCAGCCAACTAGCGGGAGATCCCGGGGAGCTGTTTTTT. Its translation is CACSQLAGDPGELFF.

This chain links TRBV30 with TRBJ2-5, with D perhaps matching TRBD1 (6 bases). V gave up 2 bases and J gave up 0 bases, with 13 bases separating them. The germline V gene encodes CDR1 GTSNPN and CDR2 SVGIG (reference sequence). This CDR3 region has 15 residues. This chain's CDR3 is CAWSQDRGYQETQYF. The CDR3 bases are TGTGCCTGGAGTCAGGATAGGGGGTACCAAGAGACCCAGTACTTC.

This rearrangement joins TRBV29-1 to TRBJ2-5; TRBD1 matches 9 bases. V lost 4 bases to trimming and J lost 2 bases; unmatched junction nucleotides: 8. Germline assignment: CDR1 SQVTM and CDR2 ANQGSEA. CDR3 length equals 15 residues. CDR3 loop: CSVALPGQGQETQYF. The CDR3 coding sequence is TGCAGCGTTGCGCTGCCGGGACAGGGACAAGAGACCCAGTACTTC.

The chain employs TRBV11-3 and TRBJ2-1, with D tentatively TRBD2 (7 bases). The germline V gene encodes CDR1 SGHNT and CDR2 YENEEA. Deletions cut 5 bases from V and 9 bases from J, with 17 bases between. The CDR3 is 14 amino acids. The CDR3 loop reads CASSPYGGAGEQFF. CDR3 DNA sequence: TGTGCCAGCAGCCCCTATGGGGGGGCTGGTGAGCAGTTCTTC.

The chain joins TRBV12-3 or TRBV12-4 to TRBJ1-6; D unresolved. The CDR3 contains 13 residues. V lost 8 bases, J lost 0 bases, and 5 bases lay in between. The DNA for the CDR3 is TGTGCCAGCTTGAGCTCCTATAATTCACCCCTCCACTTT. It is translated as CASLSSYNSPLHF.

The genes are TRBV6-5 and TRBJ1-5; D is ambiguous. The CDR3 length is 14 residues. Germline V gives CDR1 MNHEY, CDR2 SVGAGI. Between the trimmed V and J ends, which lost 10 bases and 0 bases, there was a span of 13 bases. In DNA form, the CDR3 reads TGTGCCACCCTTACCTCGGGTAGCAATCAGCCCCAGCATTTT. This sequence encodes CATLTSGSNQPQHF.

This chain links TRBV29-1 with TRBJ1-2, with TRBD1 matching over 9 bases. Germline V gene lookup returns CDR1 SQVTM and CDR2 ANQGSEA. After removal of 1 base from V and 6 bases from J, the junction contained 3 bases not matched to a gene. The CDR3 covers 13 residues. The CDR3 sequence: CSVEGGQGDGYTF. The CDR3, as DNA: TGCAGCGTTGAAGGGGGACAGGGAGATGGCTACACCTTC.

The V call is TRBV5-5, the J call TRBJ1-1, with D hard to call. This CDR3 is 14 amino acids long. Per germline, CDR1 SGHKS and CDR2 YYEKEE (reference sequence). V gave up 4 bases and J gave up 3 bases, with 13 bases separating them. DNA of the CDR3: TGTGCCAGCAGCCTTGGTTGGAGAGACACTGAAGCTTTCTTT. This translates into CASSLGWRDTEAFF.

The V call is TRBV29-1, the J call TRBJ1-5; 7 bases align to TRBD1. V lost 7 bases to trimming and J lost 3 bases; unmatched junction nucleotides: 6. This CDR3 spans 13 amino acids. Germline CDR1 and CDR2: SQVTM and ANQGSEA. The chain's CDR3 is CSARQGLNQPQHF. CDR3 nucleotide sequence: TGCAGCGCGAGACAGGGACTCAATCAGCCCCAGCATTTT.

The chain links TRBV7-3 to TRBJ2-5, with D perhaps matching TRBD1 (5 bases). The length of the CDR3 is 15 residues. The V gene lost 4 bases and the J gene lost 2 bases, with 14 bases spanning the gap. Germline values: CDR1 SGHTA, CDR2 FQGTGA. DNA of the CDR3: TGTGCCAGCAGCTGGGGCGGTGGGATACAAGAGACCCAGTACTTC. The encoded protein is CASSWGGGIQETQYF. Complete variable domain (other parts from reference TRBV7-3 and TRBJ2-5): GAGVSQTPSNKVTEKGKYVELRCDPISGHTALYWYRQSLGQGPEFLIYFQGTGAADDSGLPNDRFFAVRPEGSVSTLKIQRTERGDSAVYLCASSWGGGIQETQYFGPGTRLLVL.

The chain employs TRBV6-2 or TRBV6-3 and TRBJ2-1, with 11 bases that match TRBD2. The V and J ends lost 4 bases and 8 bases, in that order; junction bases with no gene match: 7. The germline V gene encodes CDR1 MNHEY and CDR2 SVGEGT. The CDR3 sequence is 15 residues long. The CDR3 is CASSWDGTSGDEQFF. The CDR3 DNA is TGTGCCAGCAGTTGGGATGGGACTAGCGGCGATGAGCAGTTCTTC.

CDR3 coding DNA: TGTGCCATCAGTGAGTCGGCCAGGGCTCCCACCGGGGAGCTGTTTTTT. Translating it yields CAISESARAPTGELFF. The chain carries TRBV10-3 and TRBJ2-2, with D perhaps matching TRBD1 (5 bases). V was clipped by 0 bases and J by 4 bases, with 12 bases between them. The germline V gene has CDR1 ENHRY and CDR2 SYGVKD. CDR3 length: 16 amino acids.

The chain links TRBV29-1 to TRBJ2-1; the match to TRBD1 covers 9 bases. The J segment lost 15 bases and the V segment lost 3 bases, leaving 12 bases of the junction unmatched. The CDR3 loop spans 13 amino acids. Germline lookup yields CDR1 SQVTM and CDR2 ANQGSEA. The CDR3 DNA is TGCAGCGTTGATTACGACCCCGGGACAGGGCGGTTCTTC. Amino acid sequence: CSVDYDPGTGRFF.

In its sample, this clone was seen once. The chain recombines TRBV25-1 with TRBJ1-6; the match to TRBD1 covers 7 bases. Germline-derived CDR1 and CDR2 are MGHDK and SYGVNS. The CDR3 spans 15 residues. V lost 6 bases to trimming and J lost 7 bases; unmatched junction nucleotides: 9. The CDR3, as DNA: TGTGCCAGCAGGGGACGACAGGGCCACAATTCACCCCTCCACTTT. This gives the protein CASRGRQGHNSPLHF.

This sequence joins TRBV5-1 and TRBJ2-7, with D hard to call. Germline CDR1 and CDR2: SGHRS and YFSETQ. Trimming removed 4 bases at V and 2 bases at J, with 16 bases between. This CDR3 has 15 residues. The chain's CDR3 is CASSATSIVPYEQYF. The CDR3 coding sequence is TGCGCCAGCAGCGCCACGAGTATCGTCCCCTACGAGCAGTACTTC.

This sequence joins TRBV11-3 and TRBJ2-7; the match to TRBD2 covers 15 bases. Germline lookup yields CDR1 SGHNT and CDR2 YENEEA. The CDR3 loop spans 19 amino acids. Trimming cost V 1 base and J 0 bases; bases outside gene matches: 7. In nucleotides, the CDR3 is TGTGCCAGCAGCTTAGCTAGGGGACTAGCGGGGGGTAGCTCCTACGAGCAGTACTTC. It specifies CASSLARGLAGGSSYEQYF.

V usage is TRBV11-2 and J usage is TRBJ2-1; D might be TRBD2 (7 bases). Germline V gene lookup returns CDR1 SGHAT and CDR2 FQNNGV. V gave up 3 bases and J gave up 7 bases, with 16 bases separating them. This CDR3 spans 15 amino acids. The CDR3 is CASSFGGLRENEQFF. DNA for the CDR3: TGTGCCAGCAGCTTCGGGGGGCTCAGGGAAAATGAGCAGTTCTTC.

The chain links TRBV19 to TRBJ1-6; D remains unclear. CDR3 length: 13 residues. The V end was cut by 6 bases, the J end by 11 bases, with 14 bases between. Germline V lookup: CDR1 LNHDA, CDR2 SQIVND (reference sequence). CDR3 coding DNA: TGTGCCAGTAGCCACCCCTCGGGTACACCCCTCCACTTT. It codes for CASSHPSGTPLHF.